The 17 T cell receptor beta chains presented below share a single source sample, sequenced in a study of early T cells in non-severe SARS-CoV-2 infection (dated by TCRdb to the early 2020s). The library came from 5' RACE. The reads were generated on a NextSeq 500. TCRdb reanalyzed the raw reads on its own, using fastp at Q25 for trimming and MiXCR for clone calling, and kept in-frame beta chains. Here each entry gathers all rows of one CDR3 protein and keeps the most common genes and DNA. In this sample the table shows some 80,000 distinct CDR3 sequences, approximately 13% of which occur a single time. Of the sample, about 7% is held by the ten largest clones. The source material was whole blood. These receptors came from an adult who was a healthcare worker with PCR-confirmed SARS-CoV-2 infection or an uninfected control (not recorded which).

This clonotype showed up many times. V usage is TRBV5-5 and J usage is TRBJ1-1; unclear D gene. With 4 bases removed from V and 3 bases from J, the gap between germline ends came to 16 bases. CDR3 size: 15 residues. Germline-derived CDR1 and CDR2 are SGHKS and YYEKEE (reference sequence). The CDR3 coding sequence is TGTGCCAGCAGCGCACAAAATTCGGGCTACACTGAAGCTTTCTTT. This gives the protein CASSAQNSGYTEAFF.

This clonotype occurred a few times. The J gene is TRBJ2-2, the V gene TRBV5-1, with D possibly TRBD2 on 6 matching bases. Germline V CDR1 and CDR2: SGHRS, YFSETQ. V was pared by 0 bases and J by 3 bases, with 15 bases between. The CDR3 spans 17 residues. CDR3 sequence reads: CASSLVRMTGDTGELFF. Written as DNA, the CDR3 is TGCGCCAGCAGCTTGGTCAGAATGACGGGGGACACCGGGGAGCTGTTTTTT.

The chain employs TRBV18 and TRBJ2-7; tentative D call: TRBD2 (5 bases). The length of the CDR3 is 13 residues. Trimming took off 4 bases at V and 0 bases at J, with 7 bases between the two ends. Germline CDR1 is KGHSH and CDR2 is LQKENI. CDR3 sequence: CASSQRYSYEQYF. CDR3 DNA: TGTGCCAGCTCACAGCGGTACTCCTACGAGCAGTACTTC.

This chain joins TRBV10-3 and TRBJ1-3; tentative D call: TRBD1 (6 bases). Germline V gene lookup returns CDR1 ENHRY and CDR2 SYGVKD. V was shortened by 10 bases and J by 0 bases, with 10 bases between the two germline ends. The length of the CDR3 is 13 residues. In nucleotides, the CDR3 is TGTGCCACCGGACAGAGCTCTGGAAACACCATATATTTT. It codes for CATGQSSGNTIYF.

As DNA, the CDR3 is TGTGCCAGCAGCCTTGAGACAGGGGGCGCCGTCTATGGCTACACCTTC. It translates to CASSLETGGAVYGYTF. The genes are TRBV7-3 and TRBJ1-2, with TRBD1 matching over 10 bases. This CDR3 has 16 residues. Germline loops: CDR1 SGHTA, CDR2 FQGTGA. V was pared by 5 bases and J by 4 bases, with 10 bases of the junction left unmatched.

This clonotype was picked up a small number of times. The chain couples TRBV4-3 to TRBJ2-1; TRBD2 matches at 10 bases. From germline, CDR1 is LGHNA and CDR2 YSLEER. This CDR3 has 15 amino acids. V dropped 2 bases and J dropped 7; count of bases not matched to a gene: 5. CDR3 residues: CASSQTTSGLNEQFF. The DNA of the CDR3 is TGCGCCAGCAGCCAAACGACTAGCGGGCTGAATGAGCAGTTCTTC.

The chain links TRBV7-2 to TRBJ2-5; D is unclear. V was shortened by 2 bases and J by 7 bases, with 11 bases between the two germline ends. Germline V gene sequence: CDR1 SGHTA, CDR2 FQGNSA. The CDR3 contains 13 residues. CDR3 in DNA: TGTGCCAGCAGCTTAATTAGGGATGGGACCCAGTACTTC. This gives the protein CASSLIRDGTQYF.

This clonotype was counted many times. The chain carries TRBV7-9 and TRBJ2-7, with TRBD2 as a possible D gene (5 bases). The CDR3 sequence is 13 residues long. The germline CDR1 and CDR2 sequences are SEHNR and FQNEAQ (reference sequence). V was trimmed by 3 bases and J by 2 bases, leaving 8 bases between them. In DNA, the CDR3 is TGTGCCAGCAGCTTCCGGGATGCCTACGAGCAGTACTTC. It translates to CASSFRDAYEQYF.

This clonotype was observed many times. This rearrangement joins TRBV18 to TRBJ1-3; D perhaps matches TRBD1 (5 bases). Trimming cost V 0 bases and J 0 bases, with 9 bases left between them. The CDR3 sequence is 16 residues long. Germline CDR1 reads KGHSH; CDR2 reads LQKENI. CDR3 in DNA: TGTGCCAGCTCACCACCCAGGGCCATCTCTGGAAACACCATATATTTT. Translation gives CASSPPRAISGNTIYF.

This clonotype was observed a handful of times. The J gene is TRBJ2-7, the V gene TRBV7-2; no reliable D call. The CDR3 runs to 13 residues. CDR1 and CDR2 from the germline V gene are SGHTA and FQGNSA. The germline V and J ends were trimmed by 3 bases and 2 bases, with 8 bases remaining between them. The CDR3 reads CASSFDDTYEQYF. Written as DNA, the CDR3 is TGTGCCAGCAGCTTCGACGACACCTACGAGCAGTACTTC.

This chain links TRBV7-9 with TRBJ2-7; 8 nucleotides agree with TRBD2. The CDR3 consists of 14 residues. Per the germline V gene, CDR1 is SEHNR and CDR2 is FQNEAQ (reference sequence). The V segment lost 2 bases and the J segment 6 bases; nucleotides outside the gene matches: 6. CDR3 region: CASSLKSGSSEQYF. As DNA, the CDR3 is TGTGCCAGCAGCTTAAAGAGCGGGAGCTCCGAGCAGTACTTC. Supplemented by reference TRBV7-9 and TRBJ2-7, the full variable domain reads DTGVSQNPRHKITKRGQNVTFRCDPISEHNRLYWYRQTLGQGPEFLTYFQNEAQLEKSRLLSDRFSAERPKGSFSTLEIQRTEQGDSAMYLCASSLKSGSSEQYFGPGTRLTVT.

The sample holds many counts of this clonotype. The chain links TRBV2 to TRBJ2-7, with D possibly TRBD1 on 5 matching bases. CDR1 SNHLY and CDR2 FYNNEI come from the germline V gene. Trimming took off 9 bases at V and 1 base at J, with 10 bases between the two ends. There are 12 residues in the CDR3. CDR3 sequence reads: CARQDSSYEQYF. The CDR3 DNA is TGTGCCAGACAGGATTCTTCCTACGAGCAGTACTTC.

The chain is built from TRBV5-1 and TRBJ1-2, with 10 bases identical to TRBD1. The CDR3 covers 14 residues. V shed 4 bases and J 6 bases; nucleotides not matched to a gene: 6. Germline V gene data show CDR1 as SGHRS and CDR2 as YFSETQ. CDR3: CASSLTGQGDGYTF. The CDR3, as DNA: TGCGCCAGCAGCCTTACCGGACAGGGGGATGGCTACACCTTC.

The chain links TRBV12-3 or TRBV12-4 to TRBJ2-2; 9 bases match TRBD1. The junction had 4 bases not matched to a gene; V was cut back by 4 bases and J by 7 bases. CDR3 size: 14 residues. CDR3 sequence: CASSSTGGVGELFF. The CDR3 DNA sequence: TGTGCCAGCAGTTCGACAGGGGGAGTCGGGGAGCTGTTTTTT.

This clonotype has more than one count but fewer than ten. This chain links TRBV7-9 with TRBJ2-7; the D call may be TRBD1 or TRBD2 (5 bases each). This CDR3 is built from 14 residues. V gave up 3 bases and J gave up 4 bases, with 13 bases separating them. The V gene's germline CDR1 is SEHNR and CDR2 FQNEAQ (reference sequence). The CDR3 loop reads CASSFQGVTYEQYF. The CDR3 DNA reads TGTGCCAGCAGCTTTCAGGGAGTTACGTACGAGCAGTACTTC.

The chain uses TRBV12-3 or TRBV12-4 and TRBJ2-5; 8 bases fit TRBD1. The CDR3 spans 14 residues. The V gene end was trimmed by 4 bases and the J gene end by 1 base; junction bases not matched to a gene: 2. For the CDR3, the DNA is TGTGCCAGCAGTTATGGGACAGGCCAAGAGACCCAGTACTTC. Protein sequence: CASSYGTGQETQYF.

This clonotype was found many times. The V and J genes are TRBV5-6 and TRBJ1-1; no reliable D call. The CDR3 is 13 amino acids. Germline V gives CDR1 SGHDT, CDR2 YYEEEE. Trimming removed 2 bases from V and 5 bases from J, with 10 bases in between. CDR3 sequence reads: CASSFKRDTEAFF. The CDR3 DNA follows: TGTGCCAGCAGCTTTAAAAGGGATACTGAAGCTTTCTTT.